The source of this T cell receptor (beta chain) is a study of T-cell reconstitution after alpha-beta-depleted transplantation in children (TCRdb year 2016). Describing the broader study: Using TCR repertoire profiling, the study quantitatively followed how T-cell immune reconstitution unfolded in children after TCRalphabeta/CD19-depleted allogeneic hematopoietic cell transplantation.

This specimen's treatment or condition label, interpreted: allogeneic hematopoietic cell transplantation with graft depleted of TCRalphabeta T cells and CD19 B cells. TCRalphabeta/CD19-depleted allogeneic hematopoietic cell grafts were given to the transplant recipients, all of whom were children. Per the germline V gene (reference sequence), DFQATT is the CDR1 and SNEGSKA is the CDR2. V loses 0 bases of germline sequence and J loses 2 bases, and the interval between the two ends is 5 bases. The CDR3 contains 12 residues, cysteine and phenylalanine counted. The read is trimmed to its CDR3 DNA, 36 bases read in frame from base 1. Findings and caveats that apply to the study as a whole: The apparently early alphabetaT-cell count recovery about two months after transplant was reportedly dependent on only several hundred rapidly expanded clones derived from non-depleted graft cells. In some patients, high TCRbeta diversity at day 60 was attributed to recipient T cells and intrathymic progenitors that had survived conditioning. Over subsequent months, a decline in hyperexpanded clone frequencies was noted, and after one year, T-cell counts and TCRbeta diversity were mostly ascribed to newly produced T cells.

This clonotype was detected ten times or more. Its antigen is still unknown. Base qualities are not provided; no much larger clone lies one nucleotide away. The library was obtained by PCR. Instrument on record: Illumina HiSeq 2500. To normalize quantification of the TCRbeta repertoire, the TCR libraries were built with molecular barcoding that relied on unique molecular identifiers. Using fastp at Q25 and MiXCR, TCRdb reprocessed the public reads and kept productive beta chains. Identical CDR3 proteins give one entry, which carries the most common genes and DNA. The sample table contains just under 250,000 distinct CDR3 sequences; only one count was recorded for more than 20% of them. 2% to 3% of the sample rests with the top ten.

The sample here was PBMCs, taken before TCRalphabeta/CD19-depleted stem cell transplant. The V and J segments used are TRBV20-1 and TRBJ2-7, with the D gene uncertain. The sequence was collected from a girl aged 2-15 years with Fanconi anemia, due to receive a stem cell transplant. The encoded CDR3 is CSARDGPYEQYF. At the DNA level, the sequence is TGCAGTGCTAGAGACGGGCCCTACGAGCAGTACTTC.